Shown below are 10 T cell receptor beta chains from a single sample sequenced in a study of T cell repertoires in ileal Crohn's disease. Generated by immunoSEQ multiplex PCR, the TCRdb table keeps only in-frame clones and is missing some. In the table there are 9,000 to 10,000 clones, around 80% of which are singletons. What was sequenced was ileal tissue. The receptors shown here come from an adult with Crohn's disease.

This chain connects TRBV5-1 to TRBJ2-7, with 7 positions matching TRBD2. Trimming removed 4 bases from V and 5 bases from J; junction bases left unmatched: 12. CDR1 is SGHRS and CDR2 is YFSETQ in the germline V gene. This CDR3 has 15 residues. The CDR3 sequence: CASSHSGVGSHEQYF. The CDR3, as DNA: TGCGCCAGCAGCCACAGCGGGGTAGGATCGCACGAGCAGTACTTC.

The J gene is TRBJ1-2, the V gene TRBV7-9; 11 bases fit TRBD1. This CDR3 contains 15 residues. Unmatched junction bases numbered 4, after V lost 1 base and J lost 6 bases. CDR1 and CDR2 (germline): SEHNR, FQNEAQ (reference sequence). The CDR3 DNA reads as TGTGCCAGCAGCTTAGGGACAGGGGGCATTGATGGCTACACCTTC. Protein sequence: CASSLGTGGIDGYTF.

This clone turned up a few times. The chain carries TRBV30 and TRBJ2-5, with D perhaps matching TRBD2 (5 bases). The V end lost 2 bases, the J end lost 1 base, and 11 bases lay between the germline ends. CDR3 length: 14 residues. Looked up from germline, CDR1 is GTSNPN and CDR2 is SVGIG (reference sequence). The CDR3 coding sequence is TGTGCCTGGAGTCGTGGACTGAGCCAAGAGACCCAGTACTTC. Encoded protein: CAWSRGLSQETQYF.

The genes are TRBV18 and TRBJ2-7; a possible D gene is TRBD1 (5 bases). V was cut by 1 base and J by 11 bases, with 15 bases left in between. CDR1 and CDR2 (germline): KGHSH, LQKENI. CDR3 size: 13 residues. CDR3: CASSPLDTRNKYF. The CDR3 DNA sequence: TGTGCCAGCTCACCACTGGACACAAGGAACAAGTACTTC.

This clone has only a few counts. The chain recombines TRBV19 with TRBJ2-7; 7 bases agree with TRBD1. J lost 6 bases, V lost 3 bases, and 11 bases had no gene match. The CDR3 covers 15 residues. The germline V gene has CDR1 LNHDA and CDR2 SQIVND (reference sequence). The DNA of the CDR3 is TGTGCCAGTAGTATCGAGGGGACAGTTGCATCCGAGCAGTACTTC. It is translated as CASSIEGTVASEQYF.

The chain couples TRBV28 to TRBJ2-7; TRBD1 aligns across 7 bases. Germline V gene sequence: CDR1 MDHEN, CDR2 SYDVKM. Unmatched junction bases numbered 4, after V lost 6 bases and J lost 5 bases. This CDR3 region has 12 residues. Here the CDR3 reads CASSRTGDEQYF. The DNA for the CDR3 is TGTGCCAGCAGCCGCACAGGGGACGAGCAGTACTTC.

The gene calls are TRBV30 and TRBJ1-2; D is unclear. V lost 0 bases to trimming and J lost 0 bases, with 20 bases between them. CDR1 and CDR2 (germline): GTSNPN, SVGIG (reference sequence). This CDR3 comprises 18 residues. The CDR3 nucleotides read TGTGCCTGGAGTGTACCCGAGGCAGCCTATATTCCTAACTATGGCTACACCTTC. It is translated as CAWSVPEAAYIPNYGYTF.

The chain links TRBV5-4 to TRBJ1-3; 7 bases line up with TRBD1. The CDR3 is 15 residues long. Per the germline V gene, CDR1 is SGHNT and CDR2 is YYREEE (reference sequence). The V and J ends lost 4 bases and 2 bases, in that order; junction bases with no gene match: 6. CDR3 sequence: CASSPPTGAGNTIYF. The CDR3 DNA follows: TGTGCCAGCAGCCCACCTACAGGGGCTGGAAACACCATATATTTT. Drawing the rest from reference TRBV5-4 and TRBJ1-3, the complete variable domain is ETGVTQSPTHLIKTRGQQVTLRCSSQSGHNTVSWYQQALGQGPQFIFQYYREEENGRGNFPPRFSGLQFPNYSSELNVNALELDDSALYLCASSPPTGAGNTIYFGEGSWLTVV.

The chain employs TRBV5-4 and TRBJ2-1; the D is unclear. Trimming removed 4 bases from V and 9 bases from J, with 8 bases in between. Germline loops: CDR1 SGHNT, CDR2 YYREEE (reference sequence). This CDR3 is 11 amino acids long. CDR3: CASSRVGEQFF. In nucleotides, the CDR3 is TGTGCCAGCAGCCGGGTGGGTGAGCAGTTCTTC.

The chain links TRBV2 to TRBJ1-6, with TRBD1 matching 9 bases. CDR1 is SNHLY and CDR2 is FYNNEI in the germline V gene. This CDR3 has 16 residues. Unmatched junction bases numbered 13, after V lost 7 bases and J lost 9 bases. The CDR3 spells CASKVVTGGDSSPLHF. CDR3 nucleotide sequence: TGTGCCAGCAAAGTTGTGACAGGGGGTGATAGTTCACCCCTCCACTTT.